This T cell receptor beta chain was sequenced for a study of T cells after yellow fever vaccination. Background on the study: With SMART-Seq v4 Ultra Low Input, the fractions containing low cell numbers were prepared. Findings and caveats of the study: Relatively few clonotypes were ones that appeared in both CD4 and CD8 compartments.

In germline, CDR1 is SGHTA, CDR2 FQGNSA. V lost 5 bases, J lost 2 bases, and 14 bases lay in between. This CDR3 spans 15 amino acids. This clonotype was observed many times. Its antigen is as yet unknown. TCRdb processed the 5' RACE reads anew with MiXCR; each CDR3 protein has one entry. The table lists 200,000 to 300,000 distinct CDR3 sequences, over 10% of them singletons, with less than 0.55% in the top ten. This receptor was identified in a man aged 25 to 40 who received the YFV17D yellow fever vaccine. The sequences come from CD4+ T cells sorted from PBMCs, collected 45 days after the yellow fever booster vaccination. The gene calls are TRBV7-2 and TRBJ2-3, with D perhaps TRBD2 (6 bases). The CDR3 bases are TGTGCCAGCAGCATACTGGGGGACTCCACAGATACGCAGTATTTT. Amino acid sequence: CASSILGDSTDTQYF.